This T cell receptor beta chain was documented in a study of blood T cell repertoires in COVID-19. Looking at the study overall: There were acute and convalescent COVID-19 samples, and they came from the United States, Italy and Spain. The analysed material was cDNA or gDNA that came from T cells, B-cell-depleted T cells, or PBMCs.

Study processing details: Counts of nucleated cells, estimated from reference gene primer amplification, were obtained. Measured with immunoSEQ multiplex PCR; TCRdb has only the in-frame clones, and not every one. That table supplies the V and J calls and clone size; D and trimming were determined from the DNA. The sample holds approximately 210,000 clones; more than 85% are singletons and the top ten take roughly 0.7%. This clonotype was sampled from a man between 35 and 55 years old with acute or convalescent COVID-19. The source material was peripheral blood.

CDR3 residues: CASSEVGGDTIYF. The CDR3 DNA follows: TGCGCCAGCAGTGAGGTCGGCGGGGACACCATATATTTT. The J gene is TRBJ1-3, the V gene TRBV10-2; D uncertain. The germline V and J ends were trimmed by 2 bases and 8 bases, with 10 bases remaining between them. The CDR3 contains 13 residues. In germline, CDR1 is WSHSY, CDR2 SAAADI.